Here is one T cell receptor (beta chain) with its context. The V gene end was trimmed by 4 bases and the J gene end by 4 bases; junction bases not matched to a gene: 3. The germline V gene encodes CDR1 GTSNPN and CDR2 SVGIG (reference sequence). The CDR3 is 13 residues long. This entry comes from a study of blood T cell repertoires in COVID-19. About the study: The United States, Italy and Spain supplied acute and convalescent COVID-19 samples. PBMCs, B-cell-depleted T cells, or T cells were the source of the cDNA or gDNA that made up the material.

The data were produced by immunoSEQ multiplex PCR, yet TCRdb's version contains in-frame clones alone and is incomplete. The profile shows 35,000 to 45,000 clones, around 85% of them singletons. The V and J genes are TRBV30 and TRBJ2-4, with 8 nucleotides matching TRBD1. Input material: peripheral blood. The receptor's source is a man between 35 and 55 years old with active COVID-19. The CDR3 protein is CAWTRDRKNIQYF. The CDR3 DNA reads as TGTGCCTGGACCCGGGACAGGAAAAACATTCAGTACTTC.